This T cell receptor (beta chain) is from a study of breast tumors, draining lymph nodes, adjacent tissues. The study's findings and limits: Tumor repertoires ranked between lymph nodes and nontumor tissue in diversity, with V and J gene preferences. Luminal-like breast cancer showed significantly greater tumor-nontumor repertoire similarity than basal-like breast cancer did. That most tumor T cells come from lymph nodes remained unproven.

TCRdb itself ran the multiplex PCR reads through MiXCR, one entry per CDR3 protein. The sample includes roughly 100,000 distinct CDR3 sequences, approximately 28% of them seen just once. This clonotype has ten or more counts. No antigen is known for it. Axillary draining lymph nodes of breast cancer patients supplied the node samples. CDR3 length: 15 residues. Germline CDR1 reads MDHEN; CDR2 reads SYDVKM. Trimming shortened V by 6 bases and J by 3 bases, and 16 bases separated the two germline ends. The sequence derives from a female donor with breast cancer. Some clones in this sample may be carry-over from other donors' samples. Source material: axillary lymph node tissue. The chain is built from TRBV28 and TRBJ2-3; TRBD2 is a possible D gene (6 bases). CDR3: CASSPRAGSTDTQYF. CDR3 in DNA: TGTGCCAGCAGCCCCCGTGCGGGGTCGACAGATACGCAGTATTTT.